This T cell receptor (beta chain) emerged from a study of cytotoxic CD8 clonotypes in ibrutinib-treated CLL. Study summary: Among patients, around 24 responded partially and 2 completely; around 14 then stayed remitted and about 12 progressed after median around 68 months.

This CDR3 has 15 residues. Germline V lookup: CDR1 KGHSH, CDR2 LQKENI. V lost 6 bases to trimming and J lost 0 bases; unmatched junction nucleotides: 6. General study results and limits: Upon ibrutinib response clonality rose, and upon progression it fell back toward baseline. Baseline levels of clonality went above those of age-matched healthy donors and moved with circulating CD8+ T-cell counts. With treatment, public clonotypes, which were uncommon, either contracted or remained stable.

Concerning this clone: Its target is unknown.

This table comes from immunoSEQ multiplex PCR, and its TCRdb copy is limited to in-frame clones, with some not included. Of over 200,000 clones in the sample, about four fifths were seen once. The rearrangement links TRBV18 to TRBJ2-7; 9 bases are shared with TRBD1. The TCR was taken from a human donor with chronic lymphocytic leukemia. This specimen consisted of PBMCs, obtained after 12 months of ibrutinib treatment. The CDR3 DNA reads as TGTGCCAGCTCCTTAGGGACAGGGTCCTCCTACGAGCAGTACTTC. As protein: CASSLGTGSSYEQYF. The entire variable domain, with the rest obtained from reference TRBV18 and TRBJ2-7, is as follows: NAGVMQNPRHLVRRRGQEARLRCSPMKGHSHVYWYRQLPEEGLKFMVYLQKENIIDESGMPKERFSAEFPKEGPSILRIQQVVRGDSAAYFCASSLGTGSSYEQYFGPGTRLTVT.